The source of this T cell receptor beta chain is a study of beta chain features in type 1 diabetes (dated by TCRdb to between 2017 and 2018). Study-wide context: Mean age, gender distribution, total cell number and subset yield did not differ between patients and healthy donors. A total of some 100,000,000 sorted cells were examined across all samples, and a strong correlation was observed between cell number per subset and RNA yield. The study compared the TCRB repertoires of sorted circulating CD4+ T cell subsets in recently diagnosed type 1 diabetes patients with those in matched healthy donors. Naive and central memory subsets were obtained from all 30 or so donors, but regulatory and stem cell-like memory subsets were isolated from only 8 patients and roughly 8 healthy donors. What the authors observed across the whole study: HLA sub-analyses involved small numbers of individuals, so any influence of HLA type on TCRB rearrangement remained unresolved. Naive, central memory and regulatory TCRB repertoires appeared more similar among patients than among healthy donors. Fewer insertions and more nucleotide deletions at VDJ recombination sites were observed in patients with type 1 diabetes, implying thymic rearrangement abnormalities. PCR might favor shorter templates, but patient and control samples were amplified and corrected together, so any skew would affect both groups equally. Because cDNA was sequenced instead of genomic DNA, activated cells with high expression could be over-represented, although the groups did not differ in activation or CD3 levels. Type 1 diabetes patients showed a moderate but significant shortening of TCRB CDR3 length in all four CD4+ subsets.

Points on this clone: No antigen is known for it. One base away there is no much larger clone; base qualities are not given.

The entire amount of isolated RNA was reverse transcribed using the High Capacity cDNA Reverse Transcription Kit, so the sequenced TCRB transcripts were expressed ones. Naive, central memory and regulatory T cell samples underwent deep immunoSEQ sequencing, averaging around 4 million total reads per sample. Sorted cells were lysed in RLT buffer, and RNA was extracted using DNase-treated RNeasy Micro or Mini kits according to cell number. Each cell subset was processed on its own to prevent cross-contamination, while patient and healthy donor samples were processed together. Using the immunoSEQ multiplex PCR, TCRB sequences were amplified from cDNA into 87-bp fragments spanning the CDR3 region. The amplicons were sequenced using the Illumina HiSeq platform. The authors' analysis ran thus. PCR bias was computationally corrected using synthetic template baselines, reads within Hamming distance 2 were collapsed, and singletons that could not be merged were discarded. Reads were aligned against IMGT to assign V, D and J genes, CDR3 length and insertions or deletions at six rearrangement sites. Within each subset, clonotype counts were normalized to sorted cell number, and only after that were true diversity and Gini coefficients computed with the tcR R package. Repertoire sharing was quantified using the overlap coefficient calculated on TCRB nucleotide sequences. TCRdb took over this immuneACCESS table, retaining in-frame rearrangements with V and J assigned. Such tables are incomplete; in checked studies, under half of the missing clones stem from an unresolved V gene, and the remainder is unexplained. V and J calls and clone size are copied from that table; D and trimming were computed from the DNA. Counted in this sample were fewer than 350,000 clones; 7.5% to 9.5% of them appeared once. Of the sample, roughly 1% is held by the ten largest clones.

According to the germline V gene, CDR1 reads MNHEY and CDR2 reads SVGAGI. Trimming leaves V shorter by 6 bases and J shorter by 1 base, with the junction holding 8 bases beyond the gene matches. The CDR3 covers 15 residues, taking in both the cysteine and the phenylalanine. Only the CDR3 part of the read is kept: 45 bases, read in frame from the first base. From each donor, a single peripheral blood sample of about 110 mL on average was drawn into heparinised tubes. Naive, central memory, regulatory and stem cell-like memory CD4+ T cells were sorted on a BD FACSAria II using a panel including CD45RO, CCR7, CD25, CD127, CD95 and CD27. All sorted populations exceeded 95% purity. PBMCs were isolated right away by Lymphoprep density gradient centrifugation and were stained directly, without culture. Samples were stained and sorted in pairs, with one healthy donor and one patient per experiment, so that batch effects were minimized.

Material for sequencing was central memory CD4+ T cells from blood. This receptor was identified in a woman under 30 in good health. The receptor chain draws on TRBV6-5 and TRBJ2-5; 7 central nucleotides agree with TRBD1. The nucleotide sequence reads TGTGCCAGCAGGCCCAGGACAGGCTCCCAAGAGACCCAGTACTTC. Its amino acids are CASRPRTGSQETQYF.